This TCR beta chain was captured by sequencing in a study of cytomegalovirus exposure and HLA in healthy donors. Method: immunoSEQ multiplex PCR; TCRdb's copy keeps in-frame clones and lacks some. The sample yields some 150,000 clones, roughly 93% seen once. Overall study results and limits: Subsequent analysis showed first-cohort TCR clusters tending to co-occur in 120 validation repertoires. The study listed 150 to 200 cytomegalovirus-associated TCR beta chains. In vitro testing confirmed a few CMV-associated chains as specific for CMV antigens.

V was clipped by 3 bases and J by 3 bases, with 9 bases between them. Germline V lookup: CDR1 MNHNS, CDR2 SASEGT. This CDR3 comprises 13 residues. A note on this clone: Its antigen is currently unknown.

The chain couples TRBV6-1 to TRBJ2-7; possible D gene TRBD1, 6 bases. Specimen: PBMCs. The TCR was taken from a man aged 18-30 years in good health and CMV-seropositive. The CDR3 coding sequence is TGTGCCAGCAGTGAGGACAGAGACTACGAGCAGTACTTC. Protein product: CASSEDRDYEQYF.